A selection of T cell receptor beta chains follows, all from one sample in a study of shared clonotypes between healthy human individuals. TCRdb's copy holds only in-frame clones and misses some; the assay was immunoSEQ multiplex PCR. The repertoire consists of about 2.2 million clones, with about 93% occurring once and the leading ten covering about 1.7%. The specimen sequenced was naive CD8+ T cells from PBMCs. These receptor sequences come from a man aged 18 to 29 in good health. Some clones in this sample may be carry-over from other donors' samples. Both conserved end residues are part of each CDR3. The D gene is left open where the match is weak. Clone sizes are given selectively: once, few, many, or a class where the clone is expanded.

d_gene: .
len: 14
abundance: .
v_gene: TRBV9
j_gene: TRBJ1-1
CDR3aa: CASSVGVAGTEAFF
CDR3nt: TGTGCCAGCAGCGTCGGGGTTGCGGGCACTGAAGCTTTCTTT

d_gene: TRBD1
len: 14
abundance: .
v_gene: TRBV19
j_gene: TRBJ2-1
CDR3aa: CASGDRGLLNEQFF
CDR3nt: TGTGCCAGTGGTGACAGGGGGCTATTGAATGAGCAGTTCTTC

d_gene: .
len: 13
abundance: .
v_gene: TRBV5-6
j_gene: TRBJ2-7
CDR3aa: CASSQTMYYEQYF
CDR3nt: TGTGCCAGCAGCCAAACTATGTACTACGAGCAGTACTTC

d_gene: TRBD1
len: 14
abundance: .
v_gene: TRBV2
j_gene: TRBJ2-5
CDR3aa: CASTPDRGEETQYF
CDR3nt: TGTGCCAGCACTCCGGACAGGGGAGAAGAGACCCAGTACTTC

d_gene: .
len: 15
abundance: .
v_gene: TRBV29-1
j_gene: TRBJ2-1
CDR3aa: CSAPLRRTTIDEQFF
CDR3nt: TGCAGCGCCCCCCTTCGACGGACAACTATCGATGAGCAGTTCTTC

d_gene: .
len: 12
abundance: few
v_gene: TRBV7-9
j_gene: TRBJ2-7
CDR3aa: CASSPGLYEQYF
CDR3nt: TGTGCCAGCAGCCCCGGACTCTACGAGCAGTACTTC

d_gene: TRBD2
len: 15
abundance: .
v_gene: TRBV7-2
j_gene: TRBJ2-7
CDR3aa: CASSLLSGASYEQYF
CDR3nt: TGTGCCAGCAGCCTTCTCAGCGGGGCGTCCTACGAGCAGTACTTC

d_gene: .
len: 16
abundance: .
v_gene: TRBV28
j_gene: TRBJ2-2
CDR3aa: CASSLYGARNNGELFF
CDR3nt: TGTGCCAGCAGTTTGTACGGGGCGAGGAATAACGGGGAGCTGTTTTTT

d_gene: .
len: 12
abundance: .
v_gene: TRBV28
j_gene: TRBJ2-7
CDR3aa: CASRGLSYEQYF
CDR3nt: TGTGCCAGCAGAGGTCTTTCCTACGAGCAGTACTTC

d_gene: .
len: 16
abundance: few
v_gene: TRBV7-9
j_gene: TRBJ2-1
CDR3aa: CASSPRGTPSYNEQFF
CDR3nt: TGTGCCAGCAGCCCTCGAGGGACTCCCTCCTACAATGAGCAGTTCTTC

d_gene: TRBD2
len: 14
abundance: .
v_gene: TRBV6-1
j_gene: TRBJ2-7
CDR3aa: CASRSLAGDYEQYF
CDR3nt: TGTGCCAGCAGGTCTCTAGCGGGAGACTACGAGCAGTACTTC

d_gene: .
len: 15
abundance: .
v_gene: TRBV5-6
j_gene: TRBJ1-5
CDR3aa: CASTSGGRSNQPQHF
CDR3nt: TGTGCCAGCACCTCGGGGGGACGCAGCAATCAGCCCCAGCATTTT

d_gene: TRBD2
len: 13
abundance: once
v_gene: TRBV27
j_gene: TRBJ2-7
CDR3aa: CASSWEGWYEQYF
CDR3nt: TGTGCCAGCAGTTGGGAGGGTTGGTACGAGCAGTACTTC

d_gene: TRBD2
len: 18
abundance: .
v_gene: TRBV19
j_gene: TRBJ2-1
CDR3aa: CASSPGTSGRAGYNEQFF
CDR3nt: TGTGCCAGTAGCCCTGGGACTAGCGGGAGGGCCGGATACAATGAGCAGTTCTTC

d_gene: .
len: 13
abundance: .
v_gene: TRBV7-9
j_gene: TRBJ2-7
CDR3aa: CASSPESELEGHF
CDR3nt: TGTGCCAGCAGCCCTGAATCCGAGCTAGAGGGCCACTTC

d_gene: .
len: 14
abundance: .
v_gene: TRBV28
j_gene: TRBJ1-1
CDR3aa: CASSGWERDTEAFF
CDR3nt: TGTGCCAGCAGTGGTTGGGAGCGGGACACTGAAGCTTTCTTT

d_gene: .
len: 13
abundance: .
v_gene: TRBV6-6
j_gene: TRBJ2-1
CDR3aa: CAGRDNLGNEQFF
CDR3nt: TGTGCCGGCCGGGACAACCTTGGGAATGAGCAGTTCTTC

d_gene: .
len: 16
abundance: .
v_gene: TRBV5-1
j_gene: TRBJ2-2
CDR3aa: CASSLYRGSGTGELFF
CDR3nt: TGCGCCAGCAGCTTGTACCGGGGCTCGGGCACCGGGGAGCTGTTTTTT

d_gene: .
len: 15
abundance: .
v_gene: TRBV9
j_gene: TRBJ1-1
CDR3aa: CASSAQLTPNTEAFF
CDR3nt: TGTGCCAGCAGCGCACAATTGACACCGAACACTGAAGCTTTCTTT

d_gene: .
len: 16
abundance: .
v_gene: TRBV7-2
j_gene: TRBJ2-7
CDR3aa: CASSLNPRVGWGEQYF
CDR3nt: TGTGCCAGCAGCTTAAATCCCCGGGTAGGTTGGGGCGAGCAGTACTTC

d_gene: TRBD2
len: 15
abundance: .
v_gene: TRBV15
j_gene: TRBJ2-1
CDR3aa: CATSVGTSWSNEQFF
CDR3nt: TGTGCCACCAGCGTAGGGACTAGCTGGTCCAATGAGCAGTTCTTC

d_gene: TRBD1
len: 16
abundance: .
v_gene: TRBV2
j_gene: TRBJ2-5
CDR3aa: CASREMVGTAKETQYF
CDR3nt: TGTGCCAGCAGGGAAATGGTGGGGACAGCAAAAGAGACCCAGTACTTC

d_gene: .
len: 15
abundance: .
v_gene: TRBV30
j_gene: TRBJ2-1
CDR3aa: CASETRNLAYNEQFF
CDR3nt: TGTGCCTCAGAGACTAGAAACCTCGCCTACAATGAGCAGTTCTTC